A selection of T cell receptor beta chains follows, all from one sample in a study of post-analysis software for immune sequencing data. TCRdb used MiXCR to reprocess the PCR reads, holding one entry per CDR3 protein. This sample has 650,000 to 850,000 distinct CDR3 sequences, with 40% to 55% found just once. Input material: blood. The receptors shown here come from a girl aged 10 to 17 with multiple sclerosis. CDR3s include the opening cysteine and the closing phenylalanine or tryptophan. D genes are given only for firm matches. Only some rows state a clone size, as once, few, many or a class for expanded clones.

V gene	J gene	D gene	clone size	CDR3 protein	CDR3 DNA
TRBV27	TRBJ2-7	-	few	CASSFGQIYEQYF	TGTGCCAGCAGTTTCGGACAGATCTACGAGCAGTACTTC
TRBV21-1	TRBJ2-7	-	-	CASSNKCGVGGDYEQYF	TGTGCCAGCAGCAACAAGTGCGGGGTTGGAGGGGACTACGAGCAGTACTTC
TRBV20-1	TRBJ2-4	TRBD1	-	CSARVDRVGNIQYF	TGCAGTGCTAGAGTCGACAGGGTAGGAAACATTCAGTACTTC
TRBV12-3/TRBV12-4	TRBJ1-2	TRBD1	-	CASSTRGFVDTF	TGTGCCAGCAGCACCAGGGGGTTCGTTGACACCTTC
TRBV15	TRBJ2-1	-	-	CATSSGRYNEQFF	TGTGCCACCAGCAGCGGCCGCTACAATGAGCAGTTCTTC
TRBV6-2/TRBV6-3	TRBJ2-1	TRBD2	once	CASSEGNGGRAPNEQFF	TGTGCCAGCAGTGAGGGAAATGGCGGGAGGGCCCCAAATGAGCAGTTCTTC
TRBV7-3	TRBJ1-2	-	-	CASSWGRGDGYTF	TGTGCCAGCAGCTGGGGGAGGGGCGATGGCTACACCTTC
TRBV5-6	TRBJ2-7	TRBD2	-	CASSFSGILYEQYF	TGTGCCAGCAGCTTCAGCGGGATCCTCTACGAGCAGTACTTC
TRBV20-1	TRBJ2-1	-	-	CSARDRAPGRDYEQFF	TGCAGTGCTAGAGATCGGGCTCCGGGCAGGGACTATGAGCAGTTCTTC
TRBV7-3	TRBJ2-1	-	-	CASSPFPLCSYNEQFF	TGTGCCAGCAGCCCCTTCCCACTGTGCTCCTACAATGAGCAGTTCTTC
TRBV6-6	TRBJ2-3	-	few	CASSYSYTDTQYF	TGTGCCAGCAGTTACTCCTATACAGATACGCAGTATTTT
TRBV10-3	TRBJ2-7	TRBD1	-	CAISEPGGSSYEQYF	TGTGCCATCAGTGAACCAGGGGGTAGTAGTTACGAGCAGTACTTC
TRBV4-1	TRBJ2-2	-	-	CASSQGAVTGELFF	TGCGCCAGCAGCCAAGGCGCAGTCACCGGGGAGCTGTTTTTT
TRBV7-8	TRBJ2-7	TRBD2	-	CASSPKKGLAGGLTYEQYF	TGTGCCAGCAGCCCTAAGAAGGGACTAGCGGGGGGACTCACCTACGAGCAGTACTTC
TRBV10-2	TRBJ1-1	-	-	CASSGDGPNTEAFF	TGCGCCAGCAGTGGGGACGGCCCGAACACTGAAGCTTTCTTT
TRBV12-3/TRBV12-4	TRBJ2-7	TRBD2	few	CASSLEAGPSNEQYF	TGTGCCAGCAGTTTAGAAGCGGGGCCATCTAACGAGCAGTACTTC
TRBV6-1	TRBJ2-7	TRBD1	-	CASLGQGPHEQYF	TGTGCCAGCCTGGGACAGGGTCCCCACGAGCAGTACTTC
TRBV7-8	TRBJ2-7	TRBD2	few	CASSATPSGSYEQYF	TGTGCCAGCAGCGCAACCCCTAGCGGGAGCTACGAGCAGTACTTC
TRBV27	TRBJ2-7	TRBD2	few	CASKRREGYEQYF	TGTGCCAGCAAGCGGCGGGAGGGGTACGAGCAGTACTTC
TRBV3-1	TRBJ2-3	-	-	CASSQGWNTQYF	TGTGCCAGCAGCCAAGGTTGGAATACGCAGTATTTT
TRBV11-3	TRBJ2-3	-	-	CASSPRVTGNTDTQYF	TGTGCCAGCAGCCCCAGGGTTACGGGGAACACAGATACGCAGTATTTT
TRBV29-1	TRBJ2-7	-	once	CSVEGYDHYEQYF	TGCAGCGTTGAAGGTTACGATCACTACGAGCAGTACTTC
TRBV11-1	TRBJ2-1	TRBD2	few	CASSLGAGGIYNEQFF	TGTGCCAGCAGCTTAGGAGCGGGAGGCATCTACAATGAGCAGTTCTTC
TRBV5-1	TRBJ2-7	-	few	CASSEDNSCEQYF	TGCGCTAGCAGCGAGGACAACTCCTGCGAGCAGTACTTC
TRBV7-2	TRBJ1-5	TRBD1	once	CASSLGRTGVEQPQHF	TGTGCCAGCAGCTTAGGGCGGACAGGGGTCGAACAGCCCCAGCATTTT
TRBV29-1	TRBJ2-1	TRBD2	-	CSIGASGSMGNEQFF	TGCAGCATTGGGGCTAGCGGGAGCATGGGCAATGAGCAGTTCTTC
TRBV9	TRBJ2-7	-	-	CASSPNPSYEQYF	TGTGCCAGCAGCCCCAACCCCTCCTACGAGCAGTACTTC
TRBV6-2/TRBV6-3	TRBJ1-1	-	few	CASRGPGTEAFF	TGTGCCAGCAGGGGGCCGGGCACTGAAGCTTTCTTT
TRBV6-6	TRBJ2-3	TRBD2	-	CATKGTSGRADTQYF	TGTGCCACTAAGGGGACTAGCGGGAGGGCAGATACGCAGTATTTT
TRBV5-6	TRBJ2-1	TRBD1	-	CASTWTGRNEQFF	TGTGCCAGCACCTGGACAGGGCGGAATGAGCAGTTCTTC
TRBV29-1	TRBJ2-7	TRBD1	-	CSVEDRTGGPYEQYF	TGCAGCGTTGAAGATCGGACAGGGGGACCCTACGAGCAGTACTTC
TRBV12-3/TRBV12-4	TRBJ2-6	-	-	CTSLSTGGANVLTF	TGTACCAGCTTATCAACGGGTGGGGCCAACGTCCTGACTTTC
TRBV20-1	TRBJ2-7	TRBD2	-	CSAEKGRAGYEQYF	TGCAGTGCCGAGAAGGGGAGGGCCGGGTACGAGCAGTACTTC
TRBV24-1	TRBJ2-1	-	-	CATSPTSNEQFF	TGTGCCACCAGTCCTACCTCCAATGAGCAGTTCTTC
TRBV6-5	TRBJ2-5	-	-	CASSYSVAMGHQETQYF	TGTGCCAGCAGTTACTCGGTGGCGATGGGGCACCAAGAGACCCAGTACTTC
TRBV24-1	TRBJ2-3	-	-	CATSRRGSTDTQYF	TGTGCCACCAGCAGGCGGGGTAGCACAGATACGCAGTATTTT
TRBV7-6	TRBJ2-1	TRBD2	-	CASSLTSVPYNEQFF	TGTGCCAGCAGCTTAACTAGCGTACCCTACAATGAGCAGTTCTTC
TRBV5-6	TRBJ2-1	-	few	CASSPAVGSYNEQFF	TGTGCCAGCAGCCCGGCCGTCGGGAGCTACAATGAGCAGTTCTTC
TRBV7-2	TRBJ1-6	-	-	CASSLGVTLHF	TGTGCCAGCAGCTTAGGAGTCACCCTCCACTTT
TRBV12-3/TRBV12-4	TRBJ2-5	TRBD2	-	CASSQGGRGTQYF	TGTGCCAGCAGTCAGGGTGGGAGGGGGACCCAGTACTTC
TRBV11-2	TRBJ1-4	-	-	CASSFGRAGTDEKLFF	TGTGCCAGCAGCTTCGGTCGGGCAGGGACGGATGAAAAACTGTTTTTT
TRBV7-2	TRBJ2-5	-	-	CASGVRGTQYF	TGTGCCAGTGGGGTTAGGGGGACCCAGTACTTC
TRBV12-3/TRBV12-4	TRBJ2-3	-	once	CASTASRSMADTQYF	TGTGCCAGCACCGCGTCCAGGTCAATGGCAGATACGCAGTATTTT
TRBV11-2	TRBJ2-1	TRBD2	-	CASSSGLAGLNEQFF	TGTGCCAGCAGCTCGGGACTAGCGGGACTCAATGAGCAGTTCTTC
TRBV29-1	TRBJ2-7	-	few	CSVDGVGGPSYEQYF	TGCAGCGTTGACGGGGTCGGGGGCCCTTCCTACGAGCAGTACTTC
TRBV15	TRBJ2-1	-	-	CATSRFGGDEQFF	TGTGCCACCAGCAGATTCGGGGGCGATGAGCAGTTCTTC
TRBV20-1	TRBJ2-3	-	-	CSARDSRRAASTDTQYF	TGCAGTGCTAGAGATTCAAGGCGAGCGGCTAGCACAGATACGCAGTATTTT
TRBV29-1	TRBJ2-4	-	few	CSAQGLAKNIQYF	TGCAGCGCGCAGGGTCTAGCCAAAAACATTCAGTACTTC
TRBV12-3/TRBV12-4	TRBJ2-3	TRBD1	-	CASSSRDSANTQYF	TGTGCCAGCAGCAGCCGGGACAGCGCAAATACGCAGTATTTT